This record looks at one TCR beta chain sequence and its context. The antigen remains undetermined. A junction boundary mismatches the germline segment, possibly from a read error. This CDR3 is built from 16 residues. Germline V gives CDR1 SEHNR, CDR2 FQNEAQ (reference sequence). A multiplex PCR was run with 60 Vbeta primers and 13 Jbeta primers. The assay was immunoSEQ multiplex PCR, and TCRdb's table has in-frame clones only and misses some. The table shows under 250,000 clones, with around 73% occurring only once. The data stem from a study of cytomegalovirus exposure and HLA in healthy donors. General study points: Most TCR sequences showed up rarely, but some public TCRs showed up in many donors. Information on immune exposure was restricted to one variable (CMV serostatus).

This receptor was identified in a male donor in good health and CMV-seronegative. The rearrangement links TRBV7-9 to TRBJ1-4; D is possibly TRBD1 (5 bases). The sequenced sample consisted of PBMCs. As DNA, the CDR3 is TGTTCCAGCAGCTCCGGGGGGGTCGCAACTAATGAAAAACTGTTTTTT. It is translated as CSSSSGGVATNEKLFF.